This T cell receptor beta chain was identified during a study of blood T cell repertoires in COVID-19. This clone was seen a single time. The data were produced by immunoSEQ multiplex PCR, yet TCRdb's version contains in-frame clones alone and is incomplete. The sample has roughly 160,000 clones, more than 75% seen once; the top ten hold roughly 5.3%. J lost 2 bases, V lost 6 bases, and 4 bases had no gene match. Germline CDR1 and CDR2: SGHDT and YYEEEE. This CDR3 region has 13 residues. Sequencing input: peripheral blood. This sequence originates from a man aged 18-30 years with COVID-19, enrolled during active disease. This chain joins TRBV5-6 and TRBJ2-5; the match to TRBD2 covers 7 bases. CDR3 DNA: TGTGCCAGCACTATGGGGGGGCAAGAGACCCAGTACTTC. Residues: CASTMGGQETQYF.